These 3 T cell receptor beta chains share one sample of origin, sequenced in a study of blood T cell repertoires in COVID-19. Produced via immunoSEQ multiplex PCR; TCRdb's table is partial and in-frame only. The repertoire holds some 160,000 clones, with more than 75% as singletons. Sequenced sample: peripheral blood. The receptors here all came from a middle-aged man who had recovered from COVID-19.

The chain recombines TRBV7-6 with TRBJ2-7; 8 bases are a match to TRBD1. The ends lost 7 bases at V and 2 bases at J; junction bases unmatched: 10. The CDR3 spans 15 residues. CDR1 SGHVS and CDR2 FNYEAQ come from the germline V gene. CDR3 DNA sequence: TGTGCCAGCACCATGGACCAGGGGGCAACCTACGAGCAGTACTTC. It encodes CASTMDQGATYEQYF.

The gene calls are TRBV6-5 and TRBJ2-7, with 8 bases identical to TRBD2. The CDR3 spans 14 residues. Germline CDR1 MNHEY, CDR2 SVGAGI. V dropped 6 bases and J dropped 4; count of bases not matched to a gene: 8. The CDR3 loop reads CASRSGGTSYEQYF. The DNA of the CDR3 is TGTGCCAGCAGAAGCGGAGGGACTAGTTACGAGCAGTACTTC.

This clone occurred once. An end of the junction differs from the germline gene, which may be a read error. This rearrangement joins TRBV3-1 (or the pseudogene TRBV3-2) to TRBJ1-1; no clear D gene. The CDR3 consists of 12 residues. Germline assignment: CDR1 LGHDT and CDR2 YNNKEL (reference sequence). The CDR3 loop is CASSSRDNSALF. The CDR3 region has the DNA TGTGCCAGCAGCTCCCGAGACAACTCCGCTTTATTT.